This TCR beta chain was identified during a study of T cell responses to AZD1222 COVID-19 vaccine. Clones were sequenced by immunoSEQ multiplex PCR, and TCRdb holds only the in-frame ones, with some missing. The sample records approximately 100,000 clones, approximately 90% being singletons. Germline CDR1 reads SGHRS; CDR2 reads YFSETQ. The CDR3 extends over 15 amino acids. V gave up 4 bases and J gave up 6 bases; unmatched junction bases: 7. The chain uses TRBV5-1 and TRBJ2-1; TRBD2 aligns across 10 bases. The clonotype was recovered from an adult in good health. This specimen was peripheral blood, taken on day 0 of AZD1222 vaccination. In nucleotides, the CDR3 is TGCGCCAGCAGCGTTCTAGCGGGGGAGACCAATGAGCAGTTCTTC. Residues: CASSVLAGETNEQFF. Full variable domain (remainder filled in from reference TRBV5-1 and TRBJ2-1): KAGVTQTPRYLIKTRGQQVTLSCSPISGHRSVSWYQQTPGQGLQFLFEYFSETQRNKGNFPGRFSGRQFSNSRSEMNVSTLELGDSALYLCASSVLAGETNEQFFGPGTRLTVL.